The 6 T cell receptor beta chains presented below share a single source sample, sequenced in a study of cytomegalovirus exposure and HLA in healthy donors. Primers for the PCR totalled 60 Vbeta and 13 Jbeta. The data were produced by immunoSEQ multiplex PCR, yet TCRdb's version contains in-frame clones alone and is incomplete. The profile shows 160,000 or so clones, around four fifths of them singletons. Sequencing was carried out using PBMCs. The receptors were sampled from a man between 45 and 60 years old in good health and CMV-seropositive.

CDR3 nucleotides: TGTGCCAGCAGCCCTCGGGACTTCTACGAGCAGTACTTC. Translation: CASSPRDFYEQYF. The rearrangement joins TRBV7-6 to TRBJ2-7; possibly TRBD2 for D (6 bases). CDR1 and CDR2 from the germline V gene are SGHVS and FNYEAQ. The V gene lost 5 bases and the J gene lost 3 bases, with 11 bases spanning the gap. The CDR3 contains 13 residues.

This clone was seen a handful of times. The chain has TRBV7-2 and TRBJ2-5; D possibly corresponds to TRBD2 (5 bases). This CDR3 spans 14 amino acids. From germline, CDR1 is SGHTA and CDR2 FQGNSA. The V gene lost 1 base and the J gene lost 3 bases, with 9 bases spanning the gap. The CDR3 loop reads CASSLDLGEETQYF. The CDR3 region has the DNA TGTGCCAGCAGCTTAGACTTGGGAGAAGAGACCCAGTACTTC.

The rearrangement links TRBV19 to TRBJ2-1; TRBD2 matches 8 bases. Germline V gives CDR1 LNHDA, CDR2 SQIVND (reference sequence). V was clipped by 6 bases and J by 0 bases; unmatched bases: 10. The CDR3 totals 17 residues. CDR3 region: CASSSSPSGSSYNEQFF. CDR3 bases: TGTGCCAGTAGCTCCTCCCCAAGCGGGAGCTCCTACAATGAGCAGTTCTTC.

The V call is TRBV6-6, the J call TRBJ2-7; D possibly corresponds to TRBD2 (5 bases). V was trimmed by 4 bases and J by 0 bases, leaving 16 bases between them. The CDR3 length is 16 residues. Looked up from germline, CDR1 is MNHNY and CDR2 is SVGAGI (reference sequence). This CDR3 is CASSLSSRGHSYEQYF. The CDR3 DNA is TGTGCCAGCAGTTTATCCTCTCGGGGTCACTCCTACGAGCAGTACTTC.

V is TRBV4-2 and J is TRBJ2-1, with 7 bases aligning to TRBD1. The J segment lost 3 bases and the V segment lost 2 bases, leaving 1 base of the junction unmatched. CDR1 and CDR2 from the germline V gene are LGHNA and YNFKEQ. This CDR3 comprises 14 residues. The CDR3 DNA reads TGTGCCAGCAGCCAAAACAGGGGCTACAATGAGCAGTTCTTC. Amino acids: CASSQNRGYNEQFF.

The chain carries TRBV10-3 and TRBJ2-3, with 7 bases lining up with TRBD2. Trimming at V came to 0 bases and at J to 1 base, leaving 7 bases not matched to a gene. Germline-derived CDR1 and CDR2 are ENHRY and SYGVKD. This CDR3 contains 17 residues. CDR3 nucleotide sequence: TGTGCCATCAGTGAGTCGAAGGGTGCGGGGGGCACAGATACGCAGTATTTT. The encoded protein is CAISESKGAGGTDTQYF.